This is a list of T cell receptor beta chains from one sample in a study of T cells in Graves' hyperthyroidism and ophthalmopathy. One entry per CDR3 protein results from TCRdb running MiXCR on the multiplex PCR reads. The sample has hundreds of thousands of distinct CDR3 sequences; about 17% are singletons. The sample consisted of blood. Receptor source: a woman aged 25 to 39 with Graves' hyperthyroidism. The CDR3 runs from the conserved cysteine through the conserved F or W. The D gene is left open where the match is weak. Only part of the rows carry a size: once, few, many, or a class if the clone is expanded.

v_call,clone_size,j_call,d_call,cdr3_aa,cdr3_nt
TRBV27,.,TRBJ1-1,TRBD1,CASRTGDRGGTEAFF,TGTGCCAGCAGAACTGGGGACAGGGGTGGAACTGAAGCTTTCTTT
TRBV11-3,.,TRBJ2-1,TRBD2,CASSLWERDYNEQFF,TGTGCCAGCAGCTTATGGGAGCGGGATTACAATGAGCAGTTCTTC
TRBV27,.,TRBJ1-5,TRBD1,CASSETGGGQPQHF,TGTGCCAGCAGTGAAACAGGGGGCGGTCAGCCCCAGCATTTT
TRBV30,many,TRBJ2-5,.,CAWSVRDQETQYF,TGTGCCTGGAGTGTCCGGGACCAAGAGACCCAGTACTTC
TRBV4-2,few,TRBJ1-5,.,CASSQENREGQPQHF,TGTGCCAGCAGCCAAGAGAACAGGGAGGGTCAGCCCCAGCATTTT
TRBV28,.,TRBJ1-6,.,CASRGDRSYNSPLHF,TGTGCCAGCAGGGGGGATCGTTCCTATAATTCACCCCTCCACTTT
TRBV20-1,.,TRBJ2-5,TRBD2,CSARLLETSGSQETQYF,TGCAGTGCTAGATTGCTTGAGACTAGCGGGTCTCAAGAGACCCAGTACTTC
TRBV11-2,few,TRBJ1-4,.,CASSPQLTANNEKLFF,TGTGCCAGCAGCCCTCAACTGACAGCAAATAATGAAAAACTGTTTTTT
TRBV20-1,many,TRBJ2-3,TRBD2,CSARRTAGGVADTQYF,TGCAGTGCTAGAAGAACAGCGGGAGGTGTCGCAGATACGCAGTATTTT
TRBV2,many,TRBJ2-3,TRBD2,CASSAQLASTDTQYF,TGTGCCAGCAGTGCTCAACTAGCGAGCACAGATACGCAGTATTTT
TRBV7-2,.,TRBJ1-5,.,CASSLSGALAQPQHF,TGTGCCAGCAGCTTATCAGGGGCATTGGCTCAGCCCCAGCATTTT
TRBV11-1,few,TRBJ2-1,TRBD2,CASSPRRLAGVEEQFF,TGTGCCAGCAGCCCTCGCAGACTAGCGGGAGTGGAGGAGCAGTTCTTC
TRBV28,many,TRBJ2-1,.,CASSFVDQGQFF,TGTGCCAGCAGTTTCGTGGACCAAGGGCAGTTCTTC
TRBV6-1,many,TRBJ1-1,.,CASSALGRNTEAFF,TGTGCCAGCAGTGCCCTGGGGCGGAACACTGAAGCTTTCTTT
TRBV29-1,many,TRBJ2-7,.,CSVEDPRGKDYEQYF,TGCAGCGTTGAAGATCCCCGCGGAAAAGACTACGAGCAGTACTTC
TRBV5-1,many,TRBJ1-2,TRBD1,CASSLSEGQSAGYTF,TGCGCCAGCAGCTTGTCGGAGGGACAGTCCGCGGGCTACACCTTC
TRBV12-3/TRBV12-4,.,TRBJ1-3,.,CASSSGDSGTTIYF,TGTGCCAGCAGTTCAGGGGACTCTGGAACCACCATATATTTT
TRBV5-1,.,TRBJ2-3,.,CASSWEASTSTDTQYF,TGCGCCAGCAGCTGGGAGGCTTCTACTAGCACAGATACGCAGTATTTT
TRBV5-1,many,TRBJ2-1,.,CASSFTTGYNEQFF,TGCGCCAGCAGCTTTACGACAGGATACAATGAGCAGTTCTTC
TRBV20-1,.,TRBJ1-5,.,CSAAGAGTQPQHF,TGCAGTGCGGCTGGGGCCGGAACACAGCCCCAGCATTTT
TRBV19,few,TRBJ2-1,TRBD2,CASSIRREVSEQFF,TGTGCCAGTAGTATACGGCGGGAGGTCAGTGAGCAGTTCTTC
TRBV11-2,many,TRBJ2-1,TRBD1,CASSVGQGAYNEQFF,TGTGCCAGCAGCGTAGGACAGGGGGCTTACAATGAGCAGTTCTTC
TRBV12-3/TRBV12-4,few,TRBJ2-2,.,CASSLGVPTAGELFF,TGTGCCAGCAGTTTAGGGGTTCCAACGGCCGGGGAGCTGTTTTTT
TRBV6-1,many,TRBJ2-5,.,CASSELGRSETQYF,TGTGCCAGCAGTGAATTGGGGAGGTCGGAGACCCAGTACTTC
TRBV3-1,many,TRBJ1-1,.,CASSQVGGEDEAFF,TGTGCCAGCAGCCAAGTGGGGGGAGAGGATGAAGCTTTCTTT
TRBV2,many,TRBJ1-1,.,CASSVGQLNTEAFF,TGTGCCAGCAGCGTTGGACAGTTAAACACTGAAGCTTTCTTT
TRBV20-1,many,TRBJ1-1,TRBD1,CSATRTGVLTEAFF,TGCAGTGCTACAAGGACAGGGGTTCTCACTGAAGCTTTCTTT
TRBV5-1,.,TRBJ2-7,TRBD1,CASSTGQGLRYEQYF,TGCGCCAGCAGCACCGGACAGGGATTACGCTACGAGCAGTACTTC
TRBV24-1,few,TRBJ2-3,TRBD2,CATSDSQLAGAVDTQYF,TGTGCCACCAGTGACTCCCAACTAGCGGGAGCCGTAGATACGCAGTATTTT
TRBV28,many,TRBJ2-7,.,CASSTNGVPSYEQYF,TGTGCCAGCAGCACCAACGGGGTCCCCTCCTACGAGCAGTACTTC
TRBV20-1,.,TRBJ2-7,.,CSARDGAGTYEQYF,TGCAGTGCTAGAGATGGGGCGGGCACCTACGAGCAGTACTTC